What follows are 8 T cell receptor beta chains derived from one specimen sequenced in a study of blood T cell repertoires in COVID-19. Libraries were prepared by immunoSEQ multiplex PCR; TCRdb keeps only in-frame clonotypes and omits some of them. This sample carries 200,000 to 250,000 clones, around 83% of them seen once, and the ten largest clones take approximately 7.6%. The sequenced sample was peripheral blood. All receptors come from an elderly woman with COVID-19, enrolled during active disease.

This chain connects TRBV5-6 to TRBJ2-1; weak D call: TRBD2 (6 bases). The CDR3 runs 16 residues. The V and J ends lost 0 bases and 6 bases respectively, with 16 bases between them. The germline V gene encodes CDR1 SGHDT and CDR2 YYEEEE. The CDR3 loop reads CASSLDVGTGPNEQFF. The CDR3 nucleotides read TGTGCCAGCAGCTTGGATGTGGGGACTGGCCCCAATGAGCAGTTCTTC. The variable domain in full, with the rest retrieved from reference TRBV5-6 and TRBJ2-1, is DAGVTQSPTHLIKTRGQQVTLRCSPKSGHDTVSWYQQALGQGPQFIFQYYEEEERQRGNFPDRFSGHQFPNYSSELNVNALLLGDSALYLCASSLDVGTGPNEQFFGPGTRLTVL.

The genes are TRBV28 and TRBJ1-2, with a possible D match to TRBD1 (6 bases). V lost 3 bases to trimming and J lost 2 bases, with 19 bases between them. Looked up from germline, CDR1 is MDHEN and CDR2 is SYDVKM. This CDR3 has 17 amino acids. CDR3 bases: TGTGCCAGCAGTTTGCCGTTCGTGACAGGACTCAACTATGGCTACACCTTC. Protein sequence: CASSLPFVTGLNYGYTF.

The J gene is TRBJ1-3, the V gene TRBV18; tentative D call: TRBD1 (5 bases). The CDR3 contains 15 residues. Looked up from germline, CDR1 is KGHSH and CDR2 is LQKENI. Trimming shortened V by 3 bases and J by 0 bases, and 9 bases separated the two germline ends. The chain's CDR3 is CASSPLGGSGNTIYF. The CDR3 region has the DNA TGTGCCAGCTCACCGCTGGGGGGCTCTGGAAACACCATATATTTT.

This chain links TRBV3-1 (or the pseudogene TRBV3-2) with TRBJ2-7; TRBD2 matches at 8 bases. Trimming at V came to 1 base and at J to 2 bases, leaving 4 bases not matched to a gene. This CDR3 is built from 15 residues. Germline CDR1 reads LGHDT; CDR2 reads YNNKEL (reference sequence). CDR3 DNA sequence: TGTGCCAGCAGCCAAGGGCGGGGGGCCGCCTACGAGCAGTACTTC. Its translation: CASSQGRGAAYEQYF.

The chain recombines TRBV18 with TRBJ2-7, with D possibly matching TRBD1 (6 bases). Trimming shortened V by 3 bases and J by 5 bases, and 11 bases separated the two germline ends. In germline, CDR1 is KGHSH, CDR2 LQKENI. The length of the CDR3 is 13 residues. The CDR3 spells CASSPTGLHEQYF. The CDR3 coding sequence is TGTGCCAGCTCACCGACAGGTTTGCACGAGCAGTACTTC.

CDR3 region: CATSDSFPGQGREQYF. The CDR3 bases are TGTGCCACCAGTGATTCTTTCCCGGGACAGGGACGCGAGCAGTACTTC. The genes are TRBV24-1 and TRBJ2-7, with TRBD1 matching 9 bases. CDR3 length: 16 residues. Trimming removed 2 bases from V and 6 bases from J; junction bases left unmatched: 10. CDR1 is KGHDR and CDR2 is SFDVKD in the germline V gene.

The rearrangement uses TRBV30 and TRBJ1-6; 10 bases agree with TRBD1. This CDR3 is built from 16 residues. V gave up 4 bases and J gave up 2 bases; unmatched junction bases: 5. The germline V gene has CDR1 GTSNPN and CDR2 SVGIG (reference sequence). The chain's CDR3 is CAWKTGGLPYNSPLHF. In DNA form, the CDR3 reads TGTGCCTGGAAGACAGGGGGCCTTCCCTATAATTCACCCCTCCACTTT.

This sequence joins TRBV5-1 and TRBJ2-5, with 14 bases matching TRBD2. This CDR3 comprises 16 residues. Germline V lookup: CDR1 SGHRS, CDR2 YFSETQ. The J segment lost 1 base and the V segment lost 6 bases, leaving 5 bases of the junction unmatched. The CDR3 DNA reads TGCGCCAGCAAACGCGGGACTAGCGGGGGCCAAGAGACCCAGTACTTC. As protein: CASKRGTSGGQETQYF.